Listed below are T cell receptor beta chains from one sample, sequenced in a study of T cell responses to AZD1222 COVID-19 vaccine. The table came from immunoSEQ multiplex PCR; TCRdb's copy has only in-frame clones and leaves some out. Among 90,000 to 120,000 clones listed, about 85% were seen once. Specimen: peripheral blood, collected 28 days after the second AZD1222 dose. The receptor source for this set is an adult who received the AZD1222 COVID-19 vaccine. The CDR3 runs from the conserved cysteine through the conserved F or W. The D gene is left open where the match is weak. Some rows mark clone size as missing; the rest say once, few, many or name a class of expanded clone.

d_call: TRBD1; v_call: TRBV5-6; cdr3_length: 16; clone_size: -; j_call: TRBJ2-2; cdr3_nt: TGTGCCAGCAGCCAAAGAACTGAAGACAGGGCCGGGGAGCTGTTTTTT; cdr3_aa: CASSQRTEDRAGELFF
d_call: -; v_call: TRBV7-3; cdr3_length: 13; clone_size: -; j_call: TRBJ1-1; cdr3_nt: TGTGCCAGCAGCTTAAGCGCGAACACTGAAGCTTTCTTT; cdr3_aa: CASSLSANTEAFF
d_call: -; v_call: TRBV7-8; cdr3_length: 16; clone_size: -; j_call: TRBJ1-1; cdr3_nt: TGTGCCAGCAGCTTAGTAGGGGGGACCTTGAACACTGAAGCTTTCTTT; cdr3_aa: CASSLVGGTLNTEAFF
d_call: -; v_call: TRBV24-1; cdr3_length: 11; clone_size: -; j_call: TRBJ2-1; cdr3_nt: TGTGCCACCAGTACTAGCAATGAGCAGTTCTTC; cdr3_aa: CATSTSNEQFF
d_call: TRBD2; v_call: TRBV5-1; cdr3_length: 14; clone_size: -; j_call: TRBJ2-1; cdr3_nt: TGCGCCAGCAGCTTCACTAGCGGGGACAATGAGCAGTTCTTC; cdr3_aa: CASSFTSGDNEQFF
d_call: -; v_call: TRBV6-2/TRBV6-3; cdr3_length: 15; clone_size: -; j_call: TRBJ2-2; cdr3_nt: TGTGCCAGCAGTACAAACACATTAACCTCCGGGGAGCTGTTTTTT; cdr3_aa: CASSTNTLTSGELFF
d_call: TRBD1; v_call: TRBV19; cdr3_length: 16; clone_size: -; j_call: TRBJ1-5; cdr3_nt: TGTGCCAGTAGTATAGGAGGGACAGGGGTGAATCAGCCCCAGCATTTT; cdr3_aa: CASSIGGTGVNQPQHF
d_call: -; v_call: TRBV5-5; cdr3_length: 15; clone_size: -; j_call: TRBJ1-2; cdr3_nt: TGTGCCAGCAGCTACGGGGCCAGGACCTACTATGGCTACACCTTC; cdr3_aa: CASSYGARTYYGYTF
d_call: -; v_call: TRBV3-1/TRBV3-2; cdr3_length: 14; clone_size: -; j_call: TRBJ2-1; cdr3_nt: TGTGCCAGCAGCCATGGGGGGTCGGGCAATGAGCAGTTCTTC; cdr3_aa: CASSHGGSGNEQFF
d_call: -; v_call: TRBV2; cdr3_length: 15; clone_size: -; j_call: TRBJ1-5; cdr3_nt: TGTGCCAGCAGTGCAGGGACGGTTAGCAATCAGCCCCAGCATTTT; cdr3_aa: CASSAGTVSNQPQHF
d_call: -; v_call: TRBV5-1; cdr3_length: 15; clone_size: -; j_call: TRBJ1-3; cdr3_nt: TGCGCCAGCAGCTACCAGGGTGACACTGGAAACACCATATATTTT; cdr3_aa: CASSYQGDTGNTIYF
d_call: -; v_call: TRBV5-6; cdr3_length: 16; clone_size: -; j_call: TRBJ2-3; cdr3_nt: TGTGCCAGCAGCTTGAGATCCAGTGCTAGCACAGATACGCAGTATTTT; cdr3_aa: CASSLRSSASTDTQYF
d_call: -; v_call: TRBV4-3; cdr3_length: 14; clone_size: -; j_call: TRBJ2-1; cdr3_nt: TGCGCCAGCAGCCAAGATCCCTCACCCAATGAGCAGTTCTTC; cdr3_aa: CASSQDPSPNEQFF
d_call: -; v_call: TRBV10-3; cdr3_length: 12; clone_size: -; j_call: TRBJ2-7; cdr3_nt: TGTGCCATCAGTGAGCCCGACAGGAGGCAGTACTTC; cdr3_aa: CAISEPDRRQYF
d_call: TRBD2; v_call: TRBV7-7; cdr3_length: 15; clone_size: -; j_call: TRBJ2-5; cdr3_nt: TGTGCCAGCAGCCCCCGGACTAGCGGGGTGGAGACCCAGTACTTC; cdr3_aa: CASSPRTSGVETQYF
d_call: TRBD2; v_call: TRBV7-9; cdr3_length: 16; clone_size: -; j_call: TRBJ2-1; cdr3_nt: TGTGCCAGCAGCATAGGGAGCGGGGGGGCCTACAATGAGCAGTTCTTC; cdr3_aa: CASSIGSGGAYNEQFF
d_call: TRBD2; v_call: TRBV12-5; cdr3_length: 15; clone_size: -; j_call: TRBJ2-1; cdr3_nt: TGTGCTAGTGGTTTGCCTAGCGGGGGGGCCTATGAGCAGTTCTTC; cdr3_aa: CASGLPSGGAYEQFF
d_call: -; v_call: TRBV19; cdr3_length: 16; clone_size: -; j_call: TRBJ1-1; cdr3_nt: TGTGCCAGTATTGCCTCCTTTACAGGGTTGAACACTGAAGCTTTCTTT; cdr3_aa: CASIASFTGLNTEAFF
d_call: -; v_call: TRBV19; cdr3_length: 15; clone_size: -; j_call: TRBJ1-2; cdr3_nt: TGTGCCAGTAGTAGAGGACAGCAGGCTAGCTATGGCTACACCTTC; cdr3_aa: CASSRGQQASYGYTF
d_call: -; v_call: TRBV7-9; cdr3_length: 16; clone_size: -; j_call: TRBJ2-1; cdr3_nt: TGTGCCAGCAGCTCCATTCGGCGGAGCTCCTACAATGAGCAGTTCTTC; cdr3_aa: CASSSIRRSSYNEQFF
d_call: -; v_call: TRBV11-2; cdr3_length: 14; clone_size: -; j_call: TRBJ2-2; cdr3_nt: TGTGCCAGCAGCTTAGAAAGAGGCACCGGGGAGCTGTTTTTT; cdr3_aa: CASSLERGTGELFF
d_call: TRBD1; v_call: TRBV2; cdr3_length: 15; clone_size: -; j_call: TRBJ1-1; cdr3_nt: TGTGCCAGCAGTAGAGAGGGACAGCTGAACACTGAAGCTTTCTTT; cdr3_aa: CASSREGQLNTEAFF
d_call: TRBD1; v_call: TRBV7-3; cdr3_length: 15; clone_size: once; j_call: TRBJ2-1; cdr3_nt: TGTGCCAGCAGCTCAACAGGGGGCGCCTACAATGAGCAGTTCTTC; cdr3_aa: CASSSTGGAYNEQFF
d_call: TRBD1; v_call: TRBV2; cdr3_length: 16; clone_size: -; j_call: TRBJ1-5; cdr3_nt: TGTGCCAGCAGTGGATCGACAGGGGACTACGGTCAGCCCCAGCATTTT; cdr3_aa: CASSGSTGDYGQPQHF
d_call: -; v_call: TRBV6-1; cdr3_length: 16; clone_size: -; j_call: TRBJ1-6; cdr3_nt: TGTGCCAGCAGTGAATTGGGAGGTAGGGATAATTCACCCCTCCACTTT; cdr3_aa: CASSELGGRDNSPLHF
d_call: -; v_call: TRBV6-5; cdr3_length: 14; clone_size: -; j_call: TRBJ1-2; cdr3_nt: TGTGCCAGCAGGGAGGGACGGAGCCTCTATGGCTACACCTTC; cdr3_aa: CASREGRSLYGYTF
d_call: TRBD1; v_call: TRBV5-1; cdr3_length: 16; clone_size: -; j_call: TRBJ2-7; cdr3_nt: TGCGCCAGCAGCTTGCGGGGGACAGGGCGAGGAAACGAGCAGTACTTC; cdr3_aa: CASSLRGTGRGNEQYF
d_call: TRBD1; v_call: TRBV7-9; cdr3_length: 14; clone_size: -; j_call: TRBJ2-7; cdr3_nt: TGTGCCAGCAGCCCCCGGGACAGGGGGCACGAGCAGTACTTC; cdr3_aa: CASSPRDRGHEQYF
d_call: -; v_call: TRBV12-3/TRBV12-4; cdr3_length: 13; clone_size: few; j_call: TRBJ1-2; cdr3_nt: TGTGCCAGCAGTTTGTCCGCTAACTATGGCTACACCTTC; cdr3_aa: CASSLSANYGYTF
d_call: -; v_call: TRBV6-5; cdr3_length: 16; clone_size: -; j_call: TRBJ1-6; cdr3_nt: TGTGCCAGCAGTTGGTCAAAGGGCTCCTATAATTCACCCCTCCACTTT; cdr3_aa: CASSWSKGSYNSPLHF
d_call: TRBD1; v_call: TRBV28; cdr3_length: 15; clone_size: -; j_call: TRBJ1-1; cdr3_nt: TGTGCCAGCGCCGGAGCCGACAGGGCGAACACTGAAGCTTTCTTT; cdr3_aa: CASAGADRANTEAFF
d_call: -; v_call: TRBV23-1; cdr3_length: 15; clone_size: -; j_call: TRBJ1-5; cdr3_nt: TGCGCCAGCAGTCAACCGACGGTTACCAATCAGCCCCAGCATTTT; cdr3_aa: CASSQPTVTNQPQHF
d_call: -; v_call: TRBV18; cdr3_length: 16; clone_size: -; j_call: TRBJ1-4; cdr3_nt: TGTGCCAGCTCCCTGGGGGGACCTGCAACTAATGAAAAACTGTTTTTT; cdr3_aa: CASSLGGPATNEKLFF
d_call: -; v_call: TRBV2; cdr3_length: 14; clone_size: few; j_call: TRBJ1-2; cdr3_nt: TGTGCCAGCTATAGGACATCCTCTAACTATGGCTACACCTTC; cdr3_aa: CASYRTSSNYGYTF
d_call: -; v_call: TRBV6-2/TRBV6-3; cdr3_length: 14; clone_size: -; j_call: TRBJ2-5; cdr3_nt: TGTGCCAGCAGTCCAGGACGGAACCAAGAGACCCAGTACTTC; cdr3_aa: CASSPGRNQETQYF
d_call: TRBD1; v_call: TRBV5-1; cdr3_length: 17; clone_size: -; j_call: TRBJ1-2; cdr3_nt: TGCGCCAGCACCGACTCACAGGGGGCTTTAGGGAACTATGGCTACACCTTC; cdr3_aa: CASTDSQGALGNYGYTF
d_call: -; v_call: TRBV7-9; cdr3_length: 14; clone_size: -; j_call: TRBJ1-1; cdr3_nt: TGTGCCAGCAGCTTAGAGTCTCCTCCCTATGAAGCTTTCTTT; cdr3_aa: CASSLESPPYEAFF
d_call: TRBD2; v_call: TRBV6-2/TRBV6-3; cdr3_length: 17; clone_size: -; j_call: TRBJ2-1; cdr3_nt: TGTGCCAGCAGTTACCTGCTTGGCGGGGGGCCCAACAATGAGCAGTTCTTC; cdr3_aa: CASSYLLGGGPNNEQFF
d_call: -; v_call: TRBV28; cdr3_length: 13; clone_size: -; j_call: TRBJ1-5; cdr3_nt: TGTGCCAGCAGCCTAGGACCAAAACAGCCCCAGCATTTT; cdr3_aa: CASSLGPKQPQHF
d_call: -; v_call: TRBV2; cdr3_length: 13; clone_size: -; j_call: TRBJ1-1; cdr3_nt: TGTGCCAGCAGTCCCCGGACTGACACTGAAGCTTTCTTT; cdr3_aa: CASSPRTDTEAFF
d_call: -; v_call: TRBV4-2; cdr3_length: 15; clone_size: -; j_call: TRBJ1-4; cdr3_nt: TGTGCCAGCAGCCAAGGGACACCAGAGAATGAAAAACTGTTTTTT; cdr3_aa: CASSQGTPENEKLFF
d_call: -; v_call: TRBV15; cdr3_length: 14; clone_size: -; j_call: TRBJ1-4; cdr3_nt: TGTGCCACCAGCAGTACCGGGGGCGGAGAAAAACTGTTTTTT; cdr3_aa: CATSSTGGGEKLFF
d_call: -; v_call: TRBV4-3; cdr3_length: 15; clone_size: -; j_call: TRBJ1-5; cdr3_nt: TGCGCCAGCAGCCAAGCGAGGACGGAGAATCAGCCCCAGCATTTT; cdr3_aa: CASSQARTENQPQHF
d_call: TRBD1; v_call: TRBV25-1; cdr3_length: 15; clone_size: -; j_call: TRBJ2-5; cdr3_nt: TGTGCCAGCAGTGGGGACAGGGGCCACCAAGAGACCCAGTACTTC; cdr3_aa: CASSGDRGHQETQYF
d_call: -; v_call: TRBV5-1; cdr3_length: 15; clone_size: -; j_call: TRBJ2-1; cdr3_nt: TGCGCCAGCAGCTTGGAGGACAGTAGGTCCAATGAGCAGTTCTTC; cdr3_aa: CASSLEDSRSNEQFF
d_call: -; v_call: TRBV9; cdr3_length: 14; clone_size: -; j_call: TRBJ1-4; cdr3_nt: TGTGCCAGCAGCCCTCTCGGAGCAGACGAAAAACTGTTTTTT; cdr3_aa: CASSPLGADEKLFF
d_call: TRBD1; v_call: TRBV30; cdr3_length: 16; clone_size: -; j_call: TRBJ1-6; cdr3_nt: TGTGCCTGGAGTCTACAGGGGGCTGAATATAATTCACCCCTCCACTTT; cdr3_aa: CAWSLQGAEYNSPLHF
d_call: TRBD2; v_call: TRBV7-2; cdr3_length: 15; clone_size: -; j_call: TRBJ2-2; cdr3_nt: TGTGCCAGCAGCGCCTTAGCGGGGGGGACCGGGGAGCTGTTTTTT; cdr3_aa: CASSALAGGTGELFF
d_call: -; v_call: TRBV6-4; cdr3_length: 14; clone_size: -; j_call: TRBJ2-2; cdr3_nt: TGTGCCAGCAGTAGGACTACCCAGAATGGGGAGCTGTTTTTT; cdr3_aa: CASSRTTQNGELFF
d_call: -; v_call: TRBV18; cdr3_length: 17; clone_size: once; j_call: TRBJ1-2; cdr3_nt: TGTGCCAGCTCACCCCGTGTAGGGACGGATTACCCTTATGGCTACACCTTC; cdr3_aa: CASSPRVGTDYPYGYTF
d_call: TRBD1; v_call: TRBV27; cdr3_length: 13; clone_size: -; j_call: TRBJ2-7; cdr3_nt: TGTGCGCTCCGGGACAGGGTAACCTACGAGCAGTACTTC; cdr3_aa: CALRDRVTYEQYF